This T cell receptor (beta chain) was documented in a study of blood T cell repertoires in COVID-19. Looking at the study overall: COVID-19 samples from acute and convalescent phases originated in the United States, Italy and Spain. The cDNA or gDNA used as material had been derived from T cells, B-cell-depleted T cells, or PBMCs.

In the study's own analysis: By means of reference gene primer amplification, nucleated cell counts were estimated. TCRdb's table, derived via immunoSEQ multiplex PCR, lists solely in-frame clones and lacks some. V, J and clone size derive from that table, while D and trimming were established from the DNA sequence. Found here are 90,000 to 120,000 clones, just over 90% of them singletons; the top ten hold more than 0.9%. In its sample, this clone was seen once. There are 14 residues in the CDR3. The ends were cut back, 5 bases at V and 4 bases at J, with 14 bases in the middle. Germline-derived CDR1 and CDR2 are SQVTM and ANQGSEA.

The chain carries TRBV29-1 and TRBJ2-2; weak D call: TRBD1 (6 bases). The receptor was derived from a woman aged 25 to 39 with acute or convalescent COVID-19. The sample comprised peripheral blood. The CDR3 here is CSVLGQSITGELFF. The CDR3, as DNA: TGCAGCGTTCTCGGACAGTCAATCACCGGGGAGCTGTTTTTT.